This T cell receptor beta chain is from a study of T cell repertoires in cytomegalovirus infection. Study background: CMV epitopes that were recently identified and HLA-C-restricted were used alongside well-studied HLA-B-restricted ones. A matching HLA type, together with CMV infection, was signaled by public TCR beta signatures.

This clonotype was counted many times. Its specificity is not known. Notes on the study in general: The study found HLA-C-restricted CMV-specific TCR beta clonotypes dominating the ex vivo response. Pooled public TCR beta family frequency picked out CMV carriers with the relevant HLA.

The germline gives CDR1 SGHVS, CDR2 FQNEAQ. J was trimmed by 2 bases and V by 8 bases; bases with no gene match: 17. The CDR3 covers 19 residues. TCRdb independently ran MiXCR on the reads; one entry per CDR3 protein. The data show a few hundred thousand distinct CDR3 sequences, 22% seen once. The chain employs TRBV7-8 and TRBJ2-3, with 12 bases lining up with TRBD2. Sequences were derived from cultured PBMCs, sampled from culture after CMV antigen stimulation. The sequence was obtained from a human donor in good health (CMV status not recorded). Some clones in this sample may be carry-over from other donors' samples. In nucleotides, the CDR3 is TGTGCCAGCCTTGATTTTCGGGCTAGCGGGAGGGGGACCACAGATACGCAGTATTTT. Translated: CASLDFRASGRGTTDTQYF.